This passage covers 11 T cell receptor beta chains from one sample sequenced in a study of blood T cells in healthy people across ages. Primed by a sample-barcoded 5' primer and a J-beta primer mix, a second PCR proceeded for about 6 to 11 cycles. MiXCR, run by TCRdb on the 5' RACE reads, gives a single entry per CDR3 protein. There are about 1,800,000 distinct CDR3 sequences in the sample; approximately 28% occur only once, and around 7.7% lies in the top ten. What was sequenced was blood. The receptor source for this set is a woman aged 25 to 39 in good health.

This clonotype was seen a handful of times. The V call is TRBV6-2 or TRBV6-3, the J call TRBJ2-1; no reliable D call. Germline V lookup: CDR1 MNHEY, CDR2 SVGEGT. Trimming removed 6 bases from V and 13 bases from J, with 13 bases in between. The CDR3 runs 11 residues. The CDR3 DNA is TGTGCCAGCAGCCAAACTGGCCGTCAGTTCTTC. Amino acids: CASSQTGRQFF.

V gene TRBV7-8 combines with J gene TRBJ2-7; D uncertain. The J call may be mistaken, given a closer DNA end match to TRBJ2-4. This CDR3 is 13 amino acids long. Germline CDR1 and CDR2: SGHVS and FQNEAQ. The CDR3 DNA is TGTGCCAGCAGCCTAGGCTGGGCGGACATTCAGTACTTC. Amino acid sequence: CASSLGWADIQYF.

This clonotype was seen ten or more times. The chain employs TRBV29-1 and TRBJ2-7, with 11 bases fitting TRBD2. CDR1 is SQVTM, CDR2 ANQGSEA, per germline. With 6 bases clipped from V and 5 bases from J, the junction kept 3 bases outside the gene matches. The CDR3 contains 12 residues. This chain's CDR3 is CSVVLAGDEQYF. The CDR3 nucleotides read TGCAGCGTGGTACTAGCGGGAGACGAGCAGTACTTC.

This clonotype occurred a few times. CDR3 amino acids: CASSQGSGTGVSYEQYF. In nucleotides, the CDR3 is TGCGCCAGCAGCCAAGGCTCCGGGACGGGGGTCTCCTACGAGCAGTACTTC. The J gene is TRBJ2-7, the V gene TRBV4-3; perhaps TRBD2 as D (6 bases). The V gene lost 1 base and the J gene lost 0 bases, with 16 bases spanning the gap. The CDR3 has 17 residues. Germline V gives CDR1 LGHNA, CDR2 YSLEER.

This clonotype was counted only a few times. The chain couples TRBV6-2 or TRBV6-3 to TRBJ1-1; no clear D. The germline V gene has CDR1 MNHEY and CDR2 SVGEGT. The CDR3 loop spans 13 amino acids. V lost 6 bases and J 6 bases, leaving 14 bases between the germline ends. The CDR3 DNA sequence: TGTGCCAGCAGCCTCAGGCGGGAAGCTGAAGCTTTCTTT. It encodes CASSLRREAEAFF.

The chain joins TRBV20-1 to TRBJ2-5; D perhaps matches TRBD2 (6 bases). The CDR3 has 13 amino acids. Trimming took off 6 bases at V and 3 bases at J, with 14 bases between the two ends. The germline V gene encodes CDR1 DFQATT and CDR2 SNEGSKA (reference sequence). CDR3 in amino acids: CSARRDFKETQYF. The CDR3 DNA sequence: TGCAGTGCAAGAAGGGACTTCAAAGAGACCCAGTACTTC.

The J gene is TRBJ2-1, the V gene TRBV20-1; possible D gene TRBD1, 5 bases. The germline V gene has CDR1 DFQATT and CDR2 SNEGSKA (reference sequence). The CDR3 is 9 residues long. The germline V and J ends were trimmed by 2 bases and 14 bases, with 7 bases remaining between them. The CDR3 here is CSARQGEFF. Written as DNA, the CDR3 is TGCAGTGCTAGACAAGGGGAGTTCTTC.

The table lists this clonotype with many counts. The CDR3 sequence: CASVPRGGYNEQFF. Here the CDR3 DNA reads TGTGCCAGCGTCCCGAGGGGGGGATACAATGAGCAGTTCTTC. The chain employs TRBV7-9 and TRBJ2-1; a weak D match, TRBD2 (7 bases). CDR3 length: 14 residues. Germline loops: CDR1 SEHNR, CDR2 FQNEAQ (reference sequence). Deletions cut 8 bases from V and 4 bases from J, with 15 bases between.

This clonotype was seen repeatedly, ten times or more. The chain employs TRBV29-1 and TRBJ1-2; 7 bases agree with TRBD1. The length of the CDR3 is 11 residues. CDR1 and CDR2 (germline): SQVTM, ANQGSEA. Trimming at V came to 7 bases and at J to 7 bases, leaving 6 bases not matched to a gene. In DNA, the CDR3 is TGCAGCGCTGACAGGGCCCTTGGCTACACCTTC. Its protein product is CSADRALGYTF.

This clonotype was recorded a few times. The chain recombines TRBV7-9 with TRBJ2-5, with 7 bases identical to TRBD1. The J call is doubtful: the DNA matches TRBJ2-7 better. The CDR3 is made up of 15 amino acids. CDR1 is SEHNR and CDR2 is FQNEAQ in the germline V gene (reference sequence). Written as DNA, the CDR3 is TGTGCCAGCAGCCCTAGTTCCAGGGGGATAAACGAGCAGTACTTC. Encoded protein: CASSPSSRGINEQYF.

This clonotype turned up a few times. V usage is TRBV7-6 and J usage is TRBJ2-2, with D possibly being TRBD1 (6 bases). The germline gives CDR1 SGHVS, CDR2 FNYEAQ. The ends were cut back, 0 bases at V and 4 bases at J, with 9 bases in the middle. The CDR3 contains 15 residues. The chain's CDR3 is CASSLAGTITGELFF. CDR3 nucleotides: TGTGCCAGCAGCTTAGCCGGGACAATCACCGGGGAGCTGTTTTTT.